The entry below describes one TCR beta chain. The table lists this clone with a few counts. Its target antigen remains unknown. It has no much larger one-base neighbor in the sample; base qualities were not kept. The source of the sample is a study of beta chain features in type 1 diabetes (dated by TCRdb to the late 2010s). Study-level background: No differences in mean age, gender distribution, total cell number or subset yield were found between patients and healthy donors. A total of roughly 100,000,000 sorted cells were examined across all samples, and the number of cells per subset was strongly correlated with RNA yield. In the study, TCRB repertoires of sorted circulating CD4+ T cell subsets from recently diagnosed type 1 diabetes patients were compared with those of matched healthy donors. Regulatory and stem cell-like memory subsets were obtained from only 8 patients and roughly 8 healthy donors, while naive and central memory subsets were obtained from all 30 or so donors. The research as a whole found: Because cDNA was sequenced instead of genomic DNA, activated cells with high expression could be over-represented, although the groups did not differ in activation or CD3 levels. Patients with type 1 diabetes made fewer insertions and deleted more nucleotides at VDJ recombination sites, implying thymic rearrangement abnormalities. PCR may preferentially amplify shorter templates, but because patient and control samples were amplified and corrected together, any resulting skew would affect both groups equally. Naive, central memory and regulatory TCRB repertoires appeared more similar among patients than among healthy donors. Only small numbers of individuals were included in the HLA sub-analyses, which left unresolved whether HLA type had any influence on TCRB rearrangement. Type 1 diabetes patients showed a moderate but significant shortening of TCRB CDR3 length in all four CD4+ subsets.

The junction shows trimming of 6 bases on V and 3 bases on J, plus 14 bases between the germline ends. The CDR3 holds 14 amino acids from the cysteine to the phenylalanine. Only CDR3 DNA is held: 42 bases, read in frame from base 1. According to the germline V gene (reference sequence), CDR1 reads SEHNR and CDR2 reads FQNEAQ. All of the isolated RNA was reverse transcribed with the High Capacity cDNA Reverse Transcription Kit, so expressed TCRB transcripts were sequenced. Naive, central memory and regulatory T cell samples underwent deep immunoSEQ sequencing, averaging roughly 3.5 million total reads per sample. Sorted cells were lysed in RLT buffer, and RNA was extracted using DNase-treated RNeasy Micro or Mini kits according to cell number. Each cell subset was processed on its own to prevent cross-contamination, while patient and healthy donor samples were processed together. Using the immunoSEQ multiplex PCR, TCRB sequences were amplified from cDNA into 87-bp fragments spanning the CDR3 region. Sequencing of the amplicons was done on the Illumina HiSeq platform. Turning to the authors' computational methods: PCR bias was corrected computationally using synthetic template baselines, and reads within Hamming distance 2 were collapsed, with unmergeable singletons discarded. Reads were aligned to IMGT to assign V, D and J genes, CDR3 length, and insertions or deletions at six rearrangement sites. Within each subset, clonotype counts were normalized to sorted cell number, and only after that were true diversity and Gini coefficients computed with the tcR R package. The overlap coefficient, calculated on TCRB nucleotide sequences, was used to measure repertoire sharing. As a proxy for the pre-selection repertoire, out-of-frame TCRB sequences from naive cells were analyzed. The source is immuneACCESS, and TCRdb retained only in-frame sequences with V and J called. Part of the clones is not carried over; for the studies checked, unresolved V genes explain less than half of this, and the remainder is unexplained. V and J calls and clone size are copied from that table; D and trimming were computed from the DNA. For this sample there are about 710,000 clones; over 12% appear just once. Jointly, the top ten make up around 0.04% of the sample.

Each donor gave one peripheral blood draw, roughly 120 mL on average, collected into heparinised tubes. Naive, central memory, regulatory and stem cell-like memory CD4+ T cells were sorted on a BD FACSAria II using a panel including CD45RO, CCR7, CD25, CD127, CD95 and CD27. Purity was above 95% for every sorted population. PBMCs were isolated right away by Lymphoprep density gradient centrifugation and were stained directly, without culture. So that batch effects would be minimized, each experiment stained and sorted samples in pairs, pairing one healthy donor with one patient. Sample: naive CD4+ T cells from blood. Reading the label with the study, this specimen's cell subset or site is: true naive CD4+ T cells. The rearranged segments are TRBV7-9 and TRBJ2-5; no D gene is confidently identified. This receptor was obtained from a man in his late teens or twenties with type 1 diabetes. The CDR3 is CASRPRTIEETQYF. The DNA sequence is TGTGCCAGCAGACCCAGGACCATTGAAGAGACCCAGTACTTC.